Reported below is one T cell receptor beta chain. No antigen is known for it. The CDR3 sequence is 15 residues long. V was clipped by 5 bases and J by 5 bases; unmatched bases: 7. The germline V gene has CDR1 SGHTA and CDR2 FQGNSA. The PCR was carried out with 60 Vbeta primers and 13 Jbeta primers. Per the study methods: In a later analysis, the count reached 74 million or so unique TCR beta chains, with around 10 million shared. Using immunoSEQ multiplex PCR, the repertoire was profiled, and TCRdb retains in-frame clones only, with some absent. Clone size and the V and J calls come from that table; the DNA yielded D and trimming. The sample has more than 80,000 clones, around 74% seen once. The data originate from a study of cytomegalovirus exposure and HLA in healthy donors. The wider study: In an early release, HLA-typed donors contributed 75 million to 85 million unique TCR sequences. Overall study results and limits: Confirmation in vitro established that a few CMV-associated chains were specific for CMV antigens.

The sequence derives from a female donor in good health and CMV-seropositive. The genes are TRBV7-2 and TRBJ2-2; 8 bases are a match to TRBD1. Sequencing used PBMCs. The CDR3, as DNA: TGTGCCAGCAGCCACCGGGACAGGAGGACCGGGGAGCTGTTTTTT. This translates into CASSHRDRRTGELFF.